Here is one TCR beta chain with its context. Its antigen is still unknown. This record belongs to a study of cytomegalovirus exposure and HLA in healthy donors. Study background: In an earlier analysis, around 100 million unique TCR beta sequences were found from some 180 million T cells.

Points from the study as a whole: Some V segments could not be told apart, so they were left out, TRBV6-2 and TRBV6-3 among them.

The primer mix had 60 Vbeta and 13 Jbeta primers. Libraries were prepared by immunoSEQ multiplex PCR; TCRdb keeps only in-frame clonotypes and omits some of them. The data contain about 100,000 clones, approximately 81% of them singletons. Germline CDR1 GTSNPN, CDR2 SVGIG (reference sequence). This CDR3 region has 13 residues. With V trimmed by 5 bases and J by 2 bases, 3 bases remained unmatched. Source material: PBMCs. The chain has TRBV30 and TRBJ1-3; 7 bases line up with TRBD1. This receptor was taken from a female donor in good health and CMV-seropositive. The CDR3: CAWDRATGNTIYF. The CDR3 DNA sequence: TGTGCCTGGGACAGGGCTACTGGAAACACCATATATTTT.